A selection of T cell receptor beta chains follows, all from one sample in a study of blood T cell repertoires in COVID-19. Using immunoSEQ multiplex PCR, the repertoire was profiled, and TCRdb retains in-frame clones only, with some absent. The table has around 250,000 clones, roughly 88% seen once. The sequencing sample was made of PBMCs or T cells enriched from blood (not recorded which). Source of these receptors: a woman in her forties or fifties who had recovered from COVID-19. CDR3s include the opening cysteine and the closing phenylalanine or tryptophan. The D gene is left open where the match is weak. A row's size may be missing; if present it is once, few, many or a size class.

TRBV18	TRBJ1-4	.	.	TGTGCCAGCTCACCACCGGCAGGGAGGAATGAAAAACTGTTTTTT	CASSPPAGRNEKLFF
TRBV25-1	TRBJ1-4	.	.	TGTGCCAGCCTTGGACACCTAAATGAAAAACTGTTTTTT	CASLGHLNEKLFF
TRBV28	TRBJ1-5	TRBD1	few	TGTGCCAGCAGACCGGGTGACAGGGGGCTGAGTCAGCCCCAGCATTTT	CASRPGDRGLSQPQHF
TRBV29-1	TRBJ2-7	TRBD2	once	TGCAGCGTTGAAGGACTCTCTAGCGGGAGGAAATACGAGCAGTACTTC	CSVEGLSSGRKYEQYF
TRBV7-8	TRBJ1-5	.	.	TGTGCCAGCAGCTTTAGCCGAACTGATCAGCCCCAGCATTTT	CASSFSRTDQPQHF
TRBV4-3	TRBJ2-2	.	.	TGCGCCAGCAGCCCCCCCCGGTGGGGGGGGGCAATGCGTACCGGGGAGCTGTTTTTT	CASSPPRWGGAMRTGELFF
TRBV28	TRBJ1-1	TRBD1	.	TGTGCCAGCAGTTCTCGGACAGGCGACACTGAAGCTTTCTTT	CASSSRTGDTEAFF
TRBV19	TRBJ1-1	TRBD1	.	TGTGCCAGTTATGTGGACAGGCGGGGAGAAGCTTTCTTT	CASYVDRRGEAFF
TRBV4-3	TRBJ2-7	TRBD2	.	TGCGCCAGCAGCCAAGGATGGGTTAGCGGGAGGACATACTCCTACGAGCAGTACTTC	CASSQGWVSGRTYSYEQYF
TRBV3-1/TRBV3-2	TRBJ1-1	.	few	TGTGCCAGCAGCCAGCATGGAGCGAGTGGCACTGAAGCTTTCTTT	CASSQHGASGTEAFF
TRBV29-1	TRBJ1-2	.	.	TGCAGCGTACGGACAGTTCGCAACTATGGCTACACCTTC	CSVRTVRNYGYTF
TRBV7-9	TRBJ2-5	.	.	TGTGCCAGCGAGGCCCAGTACTTC	CASEAQYF
TRBV5-6	TRBJ1-2	TRBD1	.	TGTGCCAGCAGCGGGACAGGGTCCTATGGCTACACCTTC	CASSGTGSYGYTF
TRBV13	TRBJ1-4	.	.	TGTGCCAGCAGCCTGAGAAAGGGGAATGAAAAACTGTTTTTT	CASSLRKGNEKLFF
TRBV19	TRBJ1-1	TRBD1	.	TGTGCCAGTAGTATTCTACCGGGACAGGCTGAAGCTTTCTTT	CASSILPGQAEAFF
TRBV12-5	TRBJ1-1	.	.	TGTGCTAGTGGTTTGGCAGAGGGAAAAGCTTTCTTT	CASGLAEGKAFF
TRBV5-1	TRBJ1-2	TRBD1	many	TGCGCCAGCAGCACGACAGGGGCGGATGGCTACACCTTC	CASSTTGADGYTF
TRBV5-1	TRBJ1-1	.	.	TGCGCCAGCAGCTTGAACGGGAGAAGCACTGAAGCTTTCTTT	CASSLNGRSTEAFF
TRBV5-1	TRBJ2-5	.	.	TGCGCCAGCAGCTTGGTGGCAGGGCGGGAGACCCAGTACTTC	CASSLVAGRETQYF
TRBV6-5	TRBJ1-1	TRBD1	once	TGTGCCAGCAGTTACTCAGGACAGGGAAACACTGAAGCTTTCTTT	CASSYSGQGNTEAFF
TRBV9	TRBJ2-7	TRBD1	.	TGTGCCAGCAGCGTAGATGGGACAGGGCAGTACGAGCAGTACTTC	CASSVDGTGQYEQYF
TRBV5-1	TRBJ1-1	TRBD1	.	TGCGCCAGCAGCTTGCGACAGGGGGGCTCTGAAGCTTTCTTT	CASSLRQGGSEAFF
TRBV9	TRBJ2-7	TRBD1	.	TGTGCCAGCAGCCTGGGACAGGGACCAATCTACGAGCAGTACTTC	CASSLGQGPIYEQYF
TRBV15	TRBJ1-6	.	many	TGTGCCACCAGCGACGGGGTGGCGGATTCACCCCTCCACTTT	CATSDGVADSPLHF
TRBV7-2	TRBJ1-4	.	few	TGTGCCAGCAGCTTAGGGGGGGCTAATGAAAAACTGTTTTTT	CASSLGGANEKLFF
TRBV5-4	TRBJ1-2	.	.	TGTGCCAGCAGCCAGATGACCTTAGCTGCTGGCTACACCTTC	CASSQMTLAAGYTF
TRBV6-2/TRBV6-3	TRBJ2-3	.	.	TGTGCCAGCAGTTACTCGTTTGGCTGGGCTGGAACAGATACGCAGTATTTT	CASSYSFGWAGTDTQYF
TRBV9	TRBJ2-7	TRBD2	few	TGTGCCAGCAGCGTAGATCTCGGGAGGGCCTACGAGCAGTACTTC	CASSVDLGRAYEQYF
TRBV7-9	TRBJ1-1	TRBD1	once	TGTGCCAGCAGCGCCGATCCACGGGGACAGAAAGCTTTCTTT	CASSADPRGQKAFF
TRBV10-3	TRBJ1-2	.	few	TGTGCCATCAGTGAGGACACCTCTATGGGCTACACCTTC	CAISEDTSMGYTF
TRBV28	TRBJ1-2	.	.	TGTGCCAGCAGTTTGTCTCACTATGGCTACACCTTC	CASSLSHYGYTF
TRBV19	TRBJ2-3	.	.	TGTGCCAGTGGGCGTGGAGGGGCCGGACCACGCACAGATACGCAGTATTTT	CASGRGGAGPRTDTQYF
TRBV6-2/TRBV6-3	TRBJ1-2	.	few	TGTGCCAGCAGTTACGACGACAGCCTCTTAACAAACTATGGCTACACCTTC	CASSYDDSLLTNYGYTF
TRBV2	TRBJ2-1	TRBD1	.	TGTGCCAGGAAGAAGACAGGGCCAGGCGGTGAGCAGTTCTTC	CARKKTGPGGEQFF
TRBV11-3	TRBJ2-5	.	.	TGTGCCAGCAGCTGGGGAGAAGAGACCCAGTACTTC	CASSWGEETQYF
TRBV12-3/TRBV12-4	TRBJ1-1	.	few	TGTGCCAGCAGTTTAGATTCATACACTGAAGCTTTCTTT	CASSLDSYTEAFF
TRBV7-8	TRBJ2-2	TRBD1	.	TGTGCCAGCAGCTTGAGGGCCCAATCATACAGGGGCTCGAGCACCGGGGAGCTGTTTTTT	CASSLRAQSYRGSSTGELFF
TRBV11-2	TRBJ1-1	TRBD1	.	TGTGCCAGCAGCTTATGGCAGGGGGTCACTGAAGCTTTCTTT	CASSLWQGVTEAFF
TRBV28	TRBJ2-1	TRBD1	.	TGTGCCAGCAGCCTTCCGGGACAGGGAATCCCCGTCAATGAGCAGTTCTTC	CASSLPGQGIPVNEQFF
TRBV7-7	TRBJ1-1	.	.	TGTGCTAGCAGCTTCCTACACACTGAAGCTTTCTTT	CASSFLHTEAFF
TRBV11-2	TRBJ1-6	TRBD1	.	TGTGCCAGCAGCTTGGACGGGACAGCTAATAATTCACCCCTCCACTTT	CASSLDGTANNSPLHF
TRBV5-1	TRBJ2-1	.	.	TGCGCCAGCAGCTCCCCCCAGGGAGGAAACGTCAATGAGCAGTTCTTC	CASSSPQGGNVNEQFF
TRBV19	TRBJ2-7	TRBD1	.	TGTGCCAGTAGTGCCCCGGGACAGGGGTCCTACGAGCAGTACTTC	CASSAPGQGSYEQYF
TRBV15	TRBJ1-1	.	few	TGTGCCACCAGAGTTAGGGGTCCAGCCACTGAAGCTTTCTTT	CATRVRGPATEAFF
TRBV7-9	TRBJ1-5	TRBD1	.	TGTGCCAGCAGCTTACATGGGACGACAGGGAACAATCAGCCCCAGCATTTT	CASSLHGTTGNNQPQHF
TRBV18	TRBJ1-2	TRBD1	.	TGTGCCAGCTCACTGACCGGGACAGGGGGCTGGAGTGGCTACACCTTC	CASSLTGTGGWSGYTF
TRBV10-1	TRBJ2-1	TRBD2	.	TGCGCCAGCAGTGAGTTACAGCGGGGGGGCCGGAATGAGCAGTTCTTC	CASSELQRGGRNEQFF
TRBV7-8	TRBJ2-1	TRBD2	.	TGTGCCAGCAGAGCAGCCCGGACTAGCGGGGGGGAGCAGTTCTTC	CASRAARTSGGEQFF
TRBV9	TRBJ1-4	TRBD1	.	TGTGCCAGCAGCGTAGGGGGACAGGGGTTAGAAAAACTGTTTTTT	CASSVGGQGLEKLFF
TRBV4-3	TRBJ2-3	.	.	TGCGCCAGCAGCGGAAGTCCTGGGGGCGCTAGCACAGATACGCAGTATTTT	CASSGSPGGASTDTQYF
TRBV7-3	TRBJ2-5	TRBD2	.	TGTGCCAGCAGCTACGGACTAGCGGGAGGTGGAGAGACCCAGTACTTC	CASSYGLAGGGETQYF
TRBV7-9	TRBJ1-2	.	.	TGTGCCAGCAGCTGGTCAGGGGAAATTGATGGCTACACCTTC	CASSWSGEIDGYTF
TRBV5-1	TRBJ1-4	.	.	TGCGCCAGCAGCTTCACAGGGTCACGTGAAAAACTGTTTTTT	CASSFTGSREKLFF
TRBV6-5	TRBJ1-5	TRBD1	.	TGTGCCAGCAGTAACAGGGGTCGGCCCCAGCATTTT	CASSNRGRPQHF
TRBV4-3	TRBJ1-2	.	.	TGCGCCAGCAGCCAAGGGGTACAGAACTATGGCTACACCTTC	CASSQGVQNYGYTF
TRBV13	TRBJ1-6	TRBD1	once	TGTGCCAGCAGTCGACAGGGCTTTATTAATTCACCCCTCCACTTT	CASSRQGFINSPLHF
TRBV23-1	TRBJ1-2	.	.	TGCGCCAGCAGTCAGTTCGACTTAATCTATGGCTACACCTTC	CASSQFDLIYGYTF
TRBV19	TRBJ2-1	TRBD2	.	TGTGCCAGTAGTATGGGGACTAGCGGGGGGCGTTTGGATGAGCAGTTCTTC	CASSMGTSGGRLDEQFF
TRBV2	TRBJ2-5	TRBD1	.	TGTGCCACACAGGGGGGCCTTTACCAAGAGACCCAGTACTTC	CATQGGLYQETQYF